These 28 T cell receptor beta chains were sequenced from one sample in a study of spatial heterogeneity in lung cancer. The sample's time point: blood at routine non-recurrence follow-up after resection. Whole RNA, which was extracted from tumor, nontumor lung tissue or frozen PBMC, was sequenced without any cell sorting. TCRdb called the 5' RACE reads again in MiXCR, with one record for every CDR3 protein. The sample includes about 26,000 distinct CDR3 sequences, roughly 6% seen only once; the top ten take 20% to 25%. The material sequenced was PBMCs, taken at follow-up. All receptors derive from a male donor with early-stage non-small cell lung cancer.

This clonotype was found a few times. The chain couples TRBV12-3 or TRBV12-4 to TRBJ1-4; no definite D call. With 1 base removed from V and 10 bases from J, the gap between germline ends came to 10 bases. This CDR3 region has 13 residues. The CDR3 here is CASSLDWDRKLFF. DNA for the CDR3: TGTGCCAGCAGTTTAGACTGGGATCGAAAACTGTTTTTT.

This clonotype was counted between two and nine times. The rearrangement uses TRBV7-2 and TRBJ1-5, with a weak D call TRBD1 (5 bases). From germline, CDR1 is SGHTA and CDR2 FQGNSA. The CDR3 extends over 16 amino acids. The V and J ends lost 1 base and 2 bases respectively, with 12 bases between them. CDR3 bases: TGTGCCAGCAGCTTAGTCGGCAGGGTTGGCAATCAGCCCCAGCATTTT. This codes for CASSLVGRVGNQPQHF.

The V call is TRBV20-1, the J call TRBJ2-3, with 7 bases fitting TRBD2. Trimming removed 3 bases from V and 0 bases from J; junction bases left unmatched: 9. CDR3 length equals 16 residues. Germline lookup yields CDR1 DFQATT and CDR2 SNEGSKA (reference sequence). The CDR3 region has the DNA TGCAGTGCTAGCCCCACCTGGGGGGGAAGCACAGATACGCAGTATTTT. It codes for CSASPTWGGSTDTQYF.

This clonotype was seen a few times. The V and J genes are TRBV7-6 and TRBJ2-2; 10 positions match TRBD2. The CDR3 spans 16 residues. The V and J ends lost 5 bases and 4 bases, in that order; junction bases with no gene match: 7. CDR1 and CDR2 from the germline V gene are SGHVS and FNYEAQ. CDR3 sequence reads: CASSPAGLATTGELFF. For the CDR3, the DNA is TGTGCCAGCAGCCCGGCGGGACTAGCGACCACCGGGGAGCTGTTTTTT.

The sample holds a few counts of this clonotype. The CDR3 here is CASSLALSGANVLTF. The CDR3 region has the DNA TGCGCCAGCAGCTTGGCCCTCTCTGGGGCCAACGTCCTGACTTTC. The chain joins TRBV5-1 to TRBJ2-6; D unresolved. This CDR3 has 15 amino acids. With 0 bases removed from V and 0 bases from J, the gap between germline ends came to 4 bases. CDR1 and CDR2 from the germline V gene are SGHRS and YFSETQ. The full variable domain, its missing parts supplied by reference TRBV5-1 and TRBJ2-6, is KAGVTQTPRYLIKTRGQQVTLSCSPISGHRSVSWYQQTPGQGLQFLFEYFSETQRNKGNFPGRFSGRQFSNSRSEMNVSTLELGDSALYLCASSLALSGANVLTFGAGSRLTVL.

V and J are TRBV6-6 and TRBJ2-5; 9 nucleotides line up with TRBD2. The V gene end was trimmed by 6 bases and the J gene end by 4 bases; junction bases not matched to a gene: 12. The CDR3 sequence is 16 residues long. CDR1 is MNHNY and CDR2 is SVGAGI in the germline V gene (reference sequence). CDR3 sequence: CASSPPAGGPGETQYF. The CDR3, as DNA: TGTGCCAGCAGCCCCCCGGCGGGGGGGCCGGGAGAGACCCAGTACTTC.

This clonotype has only a few counts. V gene TRBV28 combines with J gene TRBJ2-1; 9 positions match TRBD2. The CDR3 is made up of 15 amino acids. Trimming at V came to 6 bases and at J to 4 bases, leaving 7 bases not matched to a gene. Germline loops: CDR1 MDHEN, CDR2 SYDVKM. The chain's CDR3 is CASSTPGLAYNEQFF. In DNA, the CDR3 is TGTGCCAGCAGCACCCCGGGACTAGCATACAATGAGCAGTTCTTC.

This clonotype came up many times. V and J are TRBV7-2 and TRBJ2-1; TRBD2 matches 7 bases. This CDR3 is built from 16 residues. Germline V CDR1 and CDR2: SGHTA, FQGNSA. Trimming cost V 5 bases and J 6 bases; bases outside gene matches: 13. The CDR3 DNA reads TGTGCCAGCAGCCCGAAGCTAGCGGCCAGTGGCAATGAGCAGTTCTTC. Protein: CASSPKLAASGNEQFF.

This clonotype has a count of ten or more. The CDR3 loop reads CASSSGTSADTQYF. CDR3 nucleotide sequence: TGTGCCAGCAGCTCCGGGACTAGCGCAGATACGCAGTATTTT. V is TRBV7-8 and J is TRBJ2-3; 10 bases agree with TRBD2. Germline V gene data show CDR1 as SGHVS and CDR2 as FQNEAQ. The CDR3 is 14 amino acids. Trimming at V came to 4 bases and at J to 4 bases, leaving 2 bases not matched to a gene.

This clonotype showed up many times. This rearrangement joins TRBV6-6 to TRBJ1-1, with D unclear. V was cut by 0 bases and J by 6 bases, with 5 bases left in between. From germline, CDR1 is MNHNY and CDR2 SVGAGI (reference sequence). This CDR3 has 12 amino acids. CDR3 loop: CASSYSSPEAFF. The CDR3 region has the DNA TGTGCCAGCAGTTACTCGTCGCCTGAAGCTTTCTTT.

This clonotype has at least ten counts. J is TRBJ2-1 and V is TRBV7-9; 10 bases line up with TRBD2. J was trimmed by 5 bases and V by 5 bases; bases with no gene match: 18. Germline loops: CDR1 SEHNR, CDR2 FQNEAQ (reference sequence). This CDR3 contains 19 residues. Here the CDR3 reads CASSPGVHLRTSGDNEQFF. In DNA form, the CDR3 reads TGTGCCAGCAGCCCAGGGGTACACCTAAGGACTAGCGGAGACAATGAGCAGTTCTTC.

Ten or more counts support this clonotype. This rearrangement joins TRBV6-1 to TRBJ2-1, with TRBD1 identical over 7 bases. V lost 2 bases to trimming and J lost 9 bases; unmatched junction nucleotides: 4. The CDR3 length is 13 residues. From germline, CDR1 is MNHNS and CDR2 SASEGT. DNA of the CDR3: TGTGCCAGCAGTGAACGACAGGGCACTGAGCAGTTCTTC. Protein product: CASSERQGTEQFF.

In this sample, this clonotype turned up many times. This chain links TRBV29-1 with TRBJ1-1; D is possibly TRBD1 (6 bases). CDR3 length: 12 residues. V lost 7 bases and J 0 bases, leaving 9 bases between the germline ends. The germline V gene encodes CDR1 SQVTM and CDR2 ANQGSEA. DNA for the CDR3: TGCAGCGCCGGACAGATGAACACTGAAGCTTTCTTT. Amino acid sequence: CSAGQMNTEAFF.

This clonotype was counted at least ten times. The chain uses TRBV6-1 and TRBJ2-1; TRBD1 matches at 8 bases. Germline V gives CDR1 MNHNS, CDR2 SASEGT. The CDR3 covers 11 residues. J lost 9 bases, V lost 6 bases, and 1 base had no gene match. The CDR3 DNA follows: TGTGCCAGCAGAGGGACAGGTGAGCAGTTCTTC. Protein product: CASRGTGEQFF.

The table lists this clonotype with many counts. The genes are TRBV5-1 and TRBJ2-3, with TRBD2 as a possible D gene (5 bases). Deletions cut 0 bases from V and 1 base from J, with 6 bases between. Germline V CDR1 and CDR2: SGHRS, YFSETQ. There are 14 residues in the CDR3. The CDR3 region is CASSLAGGTDTQYF. Written as DNA, the CDR3 is TGCGCCAGCAGCTTGGCCGGGGGCACAGATACGCAGTATTTT.

This clonotype occurred many times. V is TRBV29-1 and J is TRBJ2-3; D perhaps matches TRBD1 (5 bases). The CDR3 loop spans 14 amino acids. Per germline, CDR1 SQVTM and CDR2 ANQGSEA. Trimming shortened V by 2 bases and J by 3 bases, and 12 bases separated the two germline ends. DNA of the CDR3: TGCAGCGTTGAAACGGCAGGGAAGACAGATACGCAGTATTTT. Protein: CSVETAGKTDTQYF.

This clonotype was counted many times. This rearrangement joins TRBV12-5 to TRBJ2-5; no firm D call. The V gene's germline CDR1 is LGHNT and CDR2 FRNRAP. V lost 4 bases and J 5 bases, leaving 11 bases between the germline ends. The CDR3 extends over 13 amino acids. The CDR3 reads CASGSGSTETQYF. The CDR3 region has the DNA TGTGCTAGTGGTTCTGGGTCCACGGAGACCCAGTACTTC.

In this sample, this clonotype is medium-sized. The rearrangement joins TRBV11-2 to TRBJ2-5; D unclear. Germline lookup yields CDR1 SGHAT and CDR2 FQNNGV. The V and J ends lost 2 bases and 14 bases respectively, with 15 bases between them. This CDR3 region has 12 residues. CDR3 in amino acids: CASSLSQGLIYF. CDR3 DNA sequence: TGTGCCAGCAGCTTATCCCAAGGCCTGATTTACTTC.

This clonotype has at least ten counts. The V gene is TRBV20-1, the J gene TRBJ1-6; D gene ambiguous. Germline CDR1 is DFQATT and CDR2 is SNEGSKA (reference sequence). The CDR3 loop spans 12 amino acids. V was clipped by 4 bases and J by 10 bases, with 11 bases between them. CDR3 loop: CSAKSGGSPLHF. CDR3 nucleotides: TGCAGTGCTAAAAGTGGCGGATCACCCCTCCACTTT.

In its sample, this clonotype was seen many times. This chain connects TRBV5-4 to TRBJ2-3, with TRBD2 identical over 8 bases. The J segment lost 2 bases and the V segment lost 1 base, leaving 3 bases of the junction unmatched. There are 15 residues in the CDR3. The germline gives CDR1 SGHNT, CDR2 YYREEE (reference sequence). CDR3 DNA: TGTGCCAGCAGCTTGAAGCGGGGGAACACAGATACGCAGTATTTT. This sequence encodes CASSLKRGNTDTQYF.

Ten or more counts support this clonotype. The V and J genes are TRBV4-3 and TRBJ2-7; tentative D call: TRBD1 (8 bases). The germline V gene has CDR1 LGHNA and CDR2 YSLEER. CDR3 length equals 18 residues. V dropped 4 bases and J dropped 2 bases, with 24 bases sitting between them. The CDR3 is CASSLYFGQGGYTYEQYF. In DNA form, the CDR3 reads TGCGCCAGCAGCCTATACTTCGGACAGGGAGGGTACACCTACGAGCAGTACTTC.

There are many counts of this clonotype. V is TRBV7-2 and J is TRBJ2-3, with TRBD1 as a possible D gene (6 bases). CDR1 and CDR2 from the germline V gene are SGHTA and FQGNSA. The CDR3 is made up of 13 amino acids. V shed 6 bases and J shed 2 bases, with 9 bases lying between them. The CDR3 DNA follows: TGTGCCAGCAGAGGACAGACCACAGATACGCAGTATTTT. It encodes CASRGQTTDTQYF.

Ten or more counts support this clonotype. V is TRBV2 and J is TRBJ2-1, with TRBD1 identical over 7 bases. V lost 6 bases to trimming and J lost 3 bases; unmatched junction nucleotides: 5. The CDR3 length is 14 residues. Germline assignment: CDR1 SNHLY and CDR2 FYNNEI. The CDR3 coding sequence is TGTGCCAGCAGCCGACAGGGATACTACAATGAGCAGTTCTTC. Its protein is CASSRQGYYNEQFF.

There are a few counts of this clonotype. This sequence joins TRBV4-2 and TRBJ2-1; D may be TRBD2 (6 bases). Germline V gives CDR1 LGHNA, CDR2 YNFKEQ. Trimming left V 0 bases short and J 7 bases short, with 16 bases between. CDR3 length: 16 residues. The CDR3 nucleotides read TGTGCCAGCAGCCAAGAAGTTACGGGGGTAAGGAATGAGCAGTTCTTC. This codes for CASSQEVTGVRNEQFF.

This clonotype came up many times. The V gene is TRBV7-9, the J gene TRBJ2-3, with 10 positions matching TRBD2. V lost 4 bases, J lost 5 bases, and 6 bases stayed unmatched. Per the germline V gene, CDR1 is SEHNR and CDR2 is FQNEAQ (reference sequence). The CDR3 is made up of 15 amino acids. CDR3 DNA: TGTGCCAGCAGCTCTAGCGGGAGATTCGGAGATACGCAGTATTTT. Protein: CASSSSGRFGDTQYF.

In its sample, this clonotype was seen many times. The V gene is TRBV5-1, the J gene TRBJ1-1; no clear D. CDR1 and CDR2 from the germline V gene are SGHRS and YFSETQ. The CDR3 sequence is 14 residues long. The V and J ends lost 5 bases and 4 bases respectively, with 15 bases between them. The chain's CDR3 is CASRDGSGVTEAFF. The DNA of the CDR3 is TGCGCCAGCAGGGATGGAAGTGGCGTCACTGAAGCTTTCTTT.

This clonotype was picked up many times. V is TRBV7-2 and J is TRBJ2-7; 13 bases fit TRBD2. The V segment lost 6 bases and the J segment 6 bases; nucleotides outside the gene matches: 8. This CDR3 region has 15 residues. Per germline, CDR1 SGHTA and CDR2 FQGNSA. The CDR3 sequence: CASSQLGLAGLEQYF. DNA of the CDR3: TGTGCCAGCAGTCAGTTGGGACTAGCGGGGCTCGAGCAGTACTTC.

This clonotype was recorded many times. The gene calls are TRBV6-5 and TRBJ1-3; no firm D call. Germline V gene data show CDR1 as MNHEY and CDR2 as SVGAGI. The CDR3 is 16 amino acids. V shed 1 base and J shed 0 bases, with 10 bases lying between them. CDR3 amino acids: CASSYYSGSSGNTIYF. The CDR3 bases are TGTGCCAGCAGTTACTATTCCGGGAGCTCTGGAAACACCATATATTTT.